This entry describes one T cell receptor (beta chain). Its antigen is undetermined. PCR involved 60 Vbeta and 13 Jbeta primers. Produced via immunoSEQ multiplex PCR; TCRdb's table is partial and in-frame only. The sample gives under 80,000 clones, around 75% of which show up once; 7% to 7.5% is in the top ten. The record originates from a study of cytomegalovirus exposure and HLA in healthy donors. Whole-study findings and limits: Further analysis, carried out later, found HLA-associated TCR beta chains more clonally expanded than equally common other chains. In an earlier analysis, productive rearrangement rates for most beta V segments clustered near 87% or 30%.

V was clipped by 6 bases and J by 6 bases; unmatched bases: 9. Germline V gene lookup returns CDR1 KGHSH and CDR2 LQKENI. The CDR3 totals 16 residues. Sequences were obtained from PBMCs. The receptor was derived from a woman aged 40 to 50 in good health and CMV-seronegative. This chain connects TRBV18 to TRBJ1-6, with TRBD1 matching over 9 bases. CDR3: CASSPGTGNRNSPLHF. CDR3 in DNA: TGTGCCAGCTCGCCCGGGACAGGGAATCGTAATTCACCCCTCCACTTT.